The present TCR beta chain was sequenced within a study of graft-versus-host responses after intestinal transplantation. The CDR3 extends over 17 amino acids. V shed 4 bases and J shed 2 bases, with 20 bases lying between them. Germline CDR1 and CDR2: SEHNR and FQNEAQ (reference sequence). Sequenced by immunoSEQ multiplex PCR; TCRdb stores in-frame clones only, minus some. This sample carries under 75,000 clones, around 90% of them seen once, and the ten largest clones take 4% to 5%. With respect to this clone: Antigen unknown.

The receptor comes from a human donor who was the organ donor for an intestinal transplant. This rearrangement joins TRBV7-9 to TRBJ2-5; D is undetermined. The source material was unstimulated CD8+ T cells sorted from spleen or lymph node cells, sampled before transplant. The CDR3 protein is CASSWSHDVTAQETQYF. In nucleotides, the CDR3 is TGTGCCAGCAGCTGGAGTCATGACGTGACCGCGCAAGAGACCCAGTACTTC. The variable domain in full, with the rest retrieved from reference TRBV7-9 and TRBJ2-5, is DTGVSQNPRHKITKRGQNVTFRCDPISEHNRLYWYRQTLGQGPEFLTYFQNEAQLEKSRLLSDRFSAERPKGSFSTLEIQRTEQGDSAMYLCASSWSHDVTAQETQYFGPGTRLLVL.